This TCR beta chain comes out of a study of cytomegalovirus exposure and HLA in healthy donors. This clone was detected once. What it recognizes is unknown. Germline is not matched at one junction end, which may reflect a read error. The primer mix had 60 Vbeta and 13 Jbeta primers. TCRdb keeps only in-frame clones here, not all; method: immunoSEQ multiplex PCR. This table has around 160,000 clones, about 71% appearing once. Study-wide results and caveats: A few chains linked to CMV were shown in vitro to be specific for CMV antigens. Later on, a genetic analysis was performed. It linked a missense variant in DCLRE1C with V- and J-gene trimming of TCR beta. Relative to the roughly 700-donor mean, N-insertions were reportedly fewer in an Asian-associated ancestry cluster in a later analysis.

The CDR3 loop spans 13 amino acids. CDR1 and CDR2 from the germline V gene are SNHLY and FYNNEI. This chain links TRBV2 with TRBJ1-2; 10 positions match TRBD1. The source material was PBMCs. The sequence was obtained from a woman aged 40 to 55 in good health and CMV-seropositive. The CDR3 DNA reads as TGTGCCAGCAGTGGCGGGGACAGGGGTGGCTACCCCTTC. It specifies CASSGGDRGGYPF.